The T cell receptor (beta chain) described here comes from a study of cytomegalovirus exposure and HLA in healthy donors. The CDR3 length is 13 residues. From germline, CDR1 is MGHDK and CDR2 SYGVNS. V lost 4 bases, J lost 6 bases, and 5 bases stayed unmatched. Researchers ran the PCR with 60 Vbeta and 13 Jbeta primers. Clones were sequenced by immunoSEQ multiplex PCR, and TCRdb holds only the in-frame ones, with some missing. The sample consists of about 250,000 clones, approximately 80% of them appearing once. The receptor was isolated from a girl aged 2-10 years in good health and CMV-seronegative. V and J are TRBV25-1 and TRBJ1-1, with 7 bases lining up with TRBD1. The specimen was PBMCs. The CDR3: CASSASGTAEAFF. In DNA, the CDR3 is TGTGCCAGCAGTGCGTCCGGGACAGCTGAAGCTTTCTTT.